The 9 T cell receptor beta chains below come from one sample, sequenced in a study of shared clonotypes between healthy human individuals. Sequenced by immunoSEQ multiplex PCR; TCRdb stores in-frame clones only, minus some. The sample lists 2,500,000 or so clones; around 90% were seen once. Sequenced sample: naive CD4+ T cells from PBMCs. The subset: CD45RA+ positively selected. These receptor sequences come from a man aged 18 to 29 in good health. Some clones in this sample may be carry-over from other donors' samples.

This clone was seen a few times. This chain uses TRBV12-1 with TRBJ1-2. TRBV12-1 is marked as a pseudogene. The CDR3 consists of 16 residues. CDR3 in DNA: TGTGCCAGCAGCCCCGTCGGATCGGCCGCTAACTATGGCTACACCTTC. It is translated as CASSPVGSAANYGYTF.

The chain uses TRBV5-4 and TRBJ2-1, with 11 bases aligning to TRBD2. Germline CDR1 SGHNT, CDR2 YYREEE (reference sequence). This CDR3 has 16 residues. The ends lost 1 base at V and 4 bases at J; junction bases unmatched: 4. DNA for the CDR3: TGTGCCAGCAGCTTGTTAACTAGCGGGGGATACAATGAGCAGTTCTTC. It translates to CASSLLTSGGYNEQFF.

This chain links TRBV5-1 with TRBJ2-3; 7 positions match TRBD2. Trimming took 0 bases from V and 9 from J; bases not matched to a gene: 7. The germline gives CDR1 SGHRS, CDR2 YFSETQ. CDR3 length: 14 residues. The CDR3 sequence is CASSLGLAPSTQYF. In DNA, the CDR3 is TGCGCCAGCAGCTTGGGACTAGCCCCAAGCACGCAGTATTTT. Based on the CDR3 plus reference TRBV5-1 and TRBJ2-3, the full variable domain is KAGVTQTPRYLIKTRGQQVTLSCSPISGHRSVSWYQQTPGQGLQFLFEYFSETQRNKGNFPGRFSGRQFSNSRSEMNVSTLELGDSALYLCASSLGLAPSTQYFGPGTRLTVL.

The chain joins TRBV19 to TRBJ2-2; 8 bases are a match to TRBD2. V lost 7 bases to trimming and J lost 2 bases; unmatched junction nucleotides: 3. This CDR3 comprises 14 residues. CDR1 is LNHDA, CDR2 SQIVND, per germline (reference sequence). In DNA, the CDR3 is TGTGCCAGTACAACTAGCGGTAACACCGGGGAGCTGTTTTTT. Translation: CASTTSGNTGELFF.

This clone has a single count. The chain uses TRBV5-1 and TRBJ2-3, with D maybe TRBD2 (5 bases). V was cut by 4 bases and J by 2 bases, with 14 bases left in between. This CDR3 is 15 amino acids long. Germline values: CDR1 SGHRS, CDR2 YFSETQ. CDR3 nucleotides: TGCGCCAGCAGCCTGCCGAGCGGAGACACAGATACGCAGTATTTT. Translation gives CASSLPSGDTDTQYF.

This sequence joins TRBV19 and TRBJ2-1; 12 bases map to TRBD2. Germline CDR1 is LNHDA and CDR2 is SQIVND (reference sequence). CDR3 length: 16 residues. The V gene end was trimmed by 5 bases and the J gene end by 8 bases; junction bases not matched to a gene: 10. The CDR3 spells CASSPGLAGGVYEQFF. Written as DNA, the CDR3 is TGTGCCAGTAGTCCGGGACTAGCGGGTGGGGTTTATGAGCAGTTCTTC.

In this sample, this clone turned up once. V gene TRBV30 combines with J gene TRBJ2-1, with TRBD1 identical over 10 bases. Germline V gives CDR1 GTSNPN, CDR2 SVGIG (reference sequence). Germline trimming cut 4 bases from V and 11 bases from J; bases unmatched to any gene: 2. CDR3 length: 11 amino acids. The CDR3 region is CAWMGQGKQFF. The CDR3 region has the DNA TGTGCCTGGATGGGACAGGGGAAGCAGTTCTTC.

The chain is built from TRBV30 and TRBJ1-5; TRBD1 might be the D (5 bases). In germline, CDR1 is GTSNPN, CDR2 SVGIG (reference sequence). The CDR3 is 13 residues long. V dropped 5 bases and J dropped 3 bases, with 11 bases sitting between them. The CDR3 loop reads CAWGTGINQPQHF. CDR3 sequence (DNA): TGTGCCTGGGGAACAGGAATCAATCAGCCCCAGCATTTT.

The chain has TRBV14 and TRBJ2-7; 7 nucleotides match TRBD1. Germline assignment: CDR1 SGHDN and CDR2 FVKESK. There are 17 residues in the CDR3. The V and J ends lost 4 bases and 0 bases, in that order; junction bases with no gene match: 12. CDR3 bases: TGTGCCAGCAGCCCTGGACTTATGGGACAGCGCTCCTACGAGCAGTACTTC. The encoded protein is CASSPGLMGQRSYEQYF.